These T cell receptor beta chains were read from a single sample in a study of blood T cells in healthy people across ages. Using its own MiXCR run on the 5' RACE reads, TCRdb lists one record per CDR3 protein. The table shows hundreds of thousands of distinct CDR3 sequences, with 21% occurring only once. Sequencing was done on a sample of blood. These TCRs come from a man in his 70s in good health. Both conserved end residues are trimmed from each CDR3. Clone size is shown for a subset of rows, as once, few, many or a class of expanded clone.

TRBV29-1	-	SVDRGKGEAF
TRBV2	few	ANRTGTSVYNEQF
TRBV13	few	ASSAPQGSSYNEQF
TRBV2	-	ASSERVSGRPDTQY
TRBV15	-	ATSRLGSLETQY
TRBV28	many	ASSSGQTRYGYT
TRBV21-1	-	ASSTPSGSYEQY
TRBV12-3/TRBV12-4	-	ASSWGTSSYERY
TRBV5-1	-	ASSLGRANIQY
TRBV7-3	-	ASSSGQSISGANVLT
TRBV7-9	-	ASSGDRSSGANVLT
TRBV6-1	-	ASSEASKTGYKNIQY
TRBV11-1	once	ASSLAAGRVNTEAF
TRBV2	few	ASTSRATGSNQPQH
TRBV9	-	ASSVQLNTEAF
TRBV28	few	ASSLILGGQGLVDTEAF
TRBV12-3/TRBV12-4	-	ASSLIGSGGAQY
TRBV5-1	-	ASSLTGGQMNTEAF
TRBV24-1	-	ATSDSRTGGYEQY